This T cell receptor beta chain was found in a study of blood T cell repertoires in COVID-19. The overall study: Samples came from the United States, Italy and Spain, spanning acute and convalescent COVID-19. PBMCs, B-cell-depleted T cells, or T cells were the source of the cDNA or gDNA that made up the material.

This CDR3 spans 14 amino acids. The V segment lost 4 bases and the J segment 5 bases; nucleotides outside the gene matches: 6. CDR1 is SGHTS, CDR2 YDEGEE, per germline. Authors' data handling: Amplification from reference gene primers served as the basis for estimated nucleated cell counts. The protocol was immunoSEQ multiplex PCR, while the TCRdb copy is restricted to in-frame clones and leaves out a portion. Clone size and V and J calls were adopted from that table, with D and trimming inferred from the DNA. The sample records some 260,000 clones, nearly 90% being singletons. The clonotype was recovered from a man between 18 and 29 years old with active or convalescent COVID-19. The chain employs TRBV5-8 and TRBJ2-5; TRBD1 matches 9 bases. The sample consisted of peripheral blood. The DNA of the CDR3 is TGTGCCAGCAGCCTCCTGACAGGGGGGGAGACCCAGTACTTC. Translating it yields CASSLLTGGETQYF.